A single sample is the source of the 3 T cell receptor beta chains below, sequenced in a study of blood T cell repertoires in COVID-19 (dated by TCRdb to 2020 to 2022). Library prep was done by the immunoSEQ multiplex PCR assay. The immuneACCESS repertoire file appears here via TCRdb, limited to in-frame rearrangements. These files lack a portion of the clones; in checked studies, under half of the deficit traces to unresolved V genes, and the cause of the others is not known. The sample table contains over 200,000 clones; only one count was recorded for about four fifths of them. Together, the top ten hold about 8.9% of the sample. The source material was PBMCs or T cells enriched from blood (not recorded which). These receptors were taken from a woman between 45 and 60 years old with acute COVID-19.

The J gene is TRBJ1-6, the V gene TRBV18; tentatively, D is TRBD1 (5 bases). Germline-derived CDR1 and CDR2 are KGHSH and LQKENI. The CDR3 is 14 residues long. Trimming removed 1 base at V and 8 bases at J, with 9 bases between. CDR3: CASSPQGNDSPLHF. CDR3 nucleotide sequence: TGTGCCAGCTCACCACAGGGGAACGATTCACCCCTCCACTTT.

Comments on this clone: At one of its ends the junction is not consistent with the germline gene, which may arise from a read error. V gene TRBV19 combines with J gene TRBJ2-1, with TRBD2 matching 11 bases. Germline V gene sequence: CDR1 LNHDA, CDR2 SQIVND (reference sequence). The CDR3 runs to 15 residues. The CDR3 protein is CASRTLAGGYSEQFF. Here the CDR3 DNA reads TGTGCCAGTAGAACGCTAGCGGGGGGATACAGTGAGCAGTTCTTC.

V usage is TRBV7-8 and J usage is TRBJ2-7; TRBD1 is a possible D gene (6 bases). The V end was cut by 0 bases, the J end by 0 bases, with 9 bases between. The CDR3 sequence is 15 residues long. In germline, CDR1 is SGHVS, CDR2 FQNEAQ. CDR3: CASSLAQGTSYEQYF. The CDR3 DNA sequence: TGTGCCAGCAGCTTAGCGCAGGGGACCTCCTACGAGCAGTACTTC.